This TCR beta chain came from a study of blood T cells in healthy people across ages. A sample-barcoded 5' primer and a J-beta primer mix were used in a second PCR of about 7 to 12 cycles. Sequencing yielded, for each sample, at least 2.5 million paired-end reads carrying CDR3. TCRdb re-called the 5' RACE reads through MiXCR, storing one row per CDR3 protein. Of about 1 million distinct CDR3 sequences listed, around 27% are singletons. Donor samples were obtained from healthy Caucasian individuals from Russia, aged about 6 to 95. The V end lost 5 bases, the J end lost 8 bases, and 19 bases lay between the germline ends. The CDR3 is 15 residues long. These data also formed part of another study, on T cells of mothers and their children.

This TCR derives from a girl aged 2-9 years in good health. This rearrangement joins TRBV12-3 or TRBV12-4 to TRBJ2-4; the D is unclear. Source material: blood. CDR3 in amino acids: CASSLNQALVDIQYF. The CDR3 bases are TGTGCCAGCAGTCTCAACCAAGCCCTTGTGGACATTCAGTACTTC.